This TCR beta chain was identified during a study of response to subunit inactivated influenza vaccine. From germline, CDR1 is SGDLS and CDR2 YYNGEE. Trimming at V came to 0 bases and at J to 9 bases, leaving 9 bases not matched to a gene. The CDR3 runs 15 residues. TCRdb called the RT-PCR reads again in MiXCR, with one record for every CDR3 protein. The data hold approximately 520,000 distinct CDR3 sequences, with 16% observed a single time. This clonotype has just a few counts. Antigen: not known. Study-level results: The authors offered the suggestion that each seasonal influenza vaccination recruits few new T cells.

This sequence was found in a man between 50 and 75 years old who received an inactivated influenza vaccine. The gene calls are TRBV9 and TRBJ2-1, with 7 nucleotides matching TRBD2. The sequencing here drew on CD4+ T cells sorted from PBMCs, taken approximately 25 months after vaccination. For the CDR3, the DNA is TGTGCCAGCAGCGTAGGCGGGAGCGGTCCGGGTGAGCAGTTCTTC. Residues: CASSVGGSGPGEQFF. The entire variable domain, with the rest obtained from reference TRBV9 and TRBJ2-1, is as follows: DSGVTQTPKHLITATGQRVTLRCSPRSGDLSVYWYQQSLDQGLQFLIQYYNGEERAKGNILERFSAQQFPDLHSELNLSSLELGDSALYFCASSVGGSGPGEQFFGPGTRLTVL.